The entry that follows covers one TCR beta chain sequence. Antigen unknown. Other DNA sequences in this sample translate to the same CDR3. Authors' data handling: ImmunoSEQ only sent back junction sequences with no quality scores, so filtering was done differently. Method: immunoSEQ multiplex PCR; TCRdb's copy keeps in-frame clones and lacks some. The V and J calls and clone size are taken from that table; D and trimming were inferred from the DNA. Of some 660,000 clones in the sample, around 73% were seen once. These data originate in a study of shared clonotypes between healthy human individuals. Regarding the study as a whole: Non-shared clonotypes showed lower generation probabilities than clonotypes common to all four donors. Clonotype sharing among donors was expected to depend on sequencing depth.

Trimming removed 0 bases at V and 8 bases at J, with 10 bases between. This CDR3 has 13 amino acids. Looked up from germline, CDR1 is SGHAT and CDR2 is FQNNGV. The chain couples TRBV11-2 to TRBJ1-2; no clear D. The material sequenced was memory CD4+ T cells sorted from blood. Noted subset: CD45RA-negative fraction. This TCR was recovered from a woman aged 30 to 39 in good health. The CDR3 here is CASSLDRGRGYTF. CDR3 DNA sequence: TGTGCCAGCAGCTTAGACCGGGGTCGAGGCTACACCTTC.